This T cell receptor (beta chain) was obtained from a study of T cell repertoires in cytomegalovirus infection. Overall study: CMV epitopes in the study were HLA-C-restricted (recently identified) and HLA-B-restricted (well studied). Signatures in public TCR beta sequences pointed to both CMV infection and matching HLA type.

V shed 5 bases and J 5 bases; nucleotides not matched to a gene: 9. CDR1 is SGHNT, CDR2 YENEEA, per germline. The CDR3 runs 15 residues. TCRdb passed the reads through MiXCR, listing each CDR3 protein once. The repertoire includes 370,000 or so distinct CDR3 sequences, nearly 35% of them detected once, and around an eighth sits in the top ten. Turning to this clonotype: What it binds is not known.

Notes on the study in general: HLA-C-restricted CMV clonotypes gave the most frequent clonotype in two of eight donors. Carriers of CMV and the relevant HLA type were discriminated by public TCR beta frequency.

This TCR was recovered from a human donor in good health (CMV status not recorded). Some clones in this sample may be carry-over from other donors' samples. The sample was cultured PBMCs, taken from culture after CMV antigen stimulation. V is TRBV11-3 and J is TRBJ2-1; TRBD2 matches 7 bases. The CDR3 loop reads CASSPGGQLNNEQFF. In DNA, the CDR3 is TGTGCCAGCAGCCCGGGGGGTCAACTTAACAATGAGCAGTTCTTC.